This T cell receptor (beta chain) was sequenced in a study of cytotoxic CD8 clonotypes in ibrutinib-treated CLL. Overall study: After median roughly 68 months, about 14 stayed in remission, about twelve progressed; responses roughly 25 partial, 2 complete. A median approximately 12 months of treatment, range 6 to 36, preceded the collection of response samples. Study-level findings and limits: Measured clonality at baseline was greater than in age-matched healthy donors and tracked with circulating CD8+ T-cell counts. Contraction or stability on treatment characterized the public clonotypes, which were uncommon.

This clone was recorded only once. Its antigen is not identified. Clones were read by immunoSEQ multiplex PCR, and TCRdb kept only the in-frame ones, dropping some. This sample yields 250,000 to 350,000 clones, of which roughly four fifths are seen a single time; roughly 6% belongs to the top ten. The CDR3 covers 15 residues. Germline V gene lookup returns CDR1 SGDLS and CDR2 YYNGEE. Trimming left V 0 bases short and J 0 bases short, with 9 bases between. This sequence joins TRBV9 and TRBJ1-2; D might be TRBD1 (6 bases). This sequence originates from a human donor with chronic lymphocytic leukemia. Sequencing used PBMCs, obtained at disease progression, from a patient treated with ibrutinib. The CDR3 region has the DNA TGTGCCAGCAGCGTAGGGGACAACCCTAACTATGGCTACACCTTC. It codes for CASSVGDNPNYGYTF.